The following is a TCR beta chain sequence with its context. The antigen is not known. Germline V gene lookup returns CDR1 MNHEY and CDR2 SVGEGT. The CDR3 spans 15 residues. The germline V and J ends were trimmed by 2 bases and 5 bases, with 16 bases remaining between them. The iRepertoire nested amplicon-rescue multiplex PCR amplified TCR alpha and beta CDR3s from RNA. Tissue mRNA or PBMC total RNA, 100-400 ng, went into one-step reverse transcription and amplification. MiXCR, run by TCRdb on the multiplex PCR reads, gives a single entry per CDR3 protein. The repertoire consists of 110,000 or so distinct CDR3 sequences, with about 25% occurring once and the leading ten covering around a third. This record comes from a study of glioma-infiltrating T cells. General study results and limits: Non-neoplastic patients had below-expected tissue-blood divergence, while all gliomas exceeded expectation. CDR3 overlap between tissue and blood was very small.

Input material: glioma tissue, nonneoplastic brain tissue, or PBMCs (not recorded which). The chain is built from TRBV6-2 or TRBV6-3 and TRBJ2-7; D is undetermined. The source is a human donor with low-grade glioma or glioblastoma, undergoing nonglioma brain surgery, or in good health (not recorded which). CDR3 loop: CASSYLESSYNEQYF. The CDR3, as DNA: TGTGCCAGCAGTTACCTGGAGAGCTCCTACAACGAGCAGTACTTC.